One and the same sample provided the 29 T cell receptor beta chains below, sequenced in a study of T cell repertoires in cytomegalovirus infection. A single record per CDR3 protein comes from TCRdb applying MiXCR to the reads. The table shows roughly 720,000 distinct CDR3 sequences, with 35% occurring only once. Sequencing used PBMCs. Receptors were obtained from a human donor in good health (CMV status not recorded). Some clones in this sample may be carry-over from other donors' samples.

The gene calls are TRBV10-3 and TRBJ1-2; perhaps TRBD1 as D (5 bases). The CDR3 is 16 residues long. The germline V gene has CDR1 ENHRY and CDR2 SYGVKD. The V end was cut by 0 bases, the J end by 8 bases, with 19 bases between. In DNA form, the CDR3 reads TGTGCCATCAGTGAGTCGAGCAGGGAAGGACTTCAAGGCTACACCTTC. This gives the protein CAISESSREGLQGYTF.

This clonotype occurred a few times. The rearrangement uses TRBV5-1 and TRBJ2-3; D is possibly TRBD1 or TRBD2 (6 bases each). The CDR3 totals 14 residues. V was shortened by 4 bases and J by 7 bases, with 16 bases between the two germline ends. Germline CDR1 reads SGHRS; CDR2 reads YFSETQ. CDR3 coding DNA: TGCGCCAGCAGCCCCTTACCGGGGGACAATACGCAGTATTTT. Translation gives CASSPLPGDNTQYF.

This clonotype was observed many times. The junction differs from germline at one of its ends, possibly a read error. In nucleotides, the CDR3 is TGTGCTAGCAGCTTGAGACAGGAGAAAAACATTCAGTACTTC. Its protein product is CASSLRQEKNIQYF. V gene TRBV7-7 combines with J gene TRBJ2-4, with TRBD1 as a possible D gene (6 bases). The CDR3 spans 14 residues. Germline values: CDR1 SSHAT, CDR2 FNYEAQ (reference sequence).

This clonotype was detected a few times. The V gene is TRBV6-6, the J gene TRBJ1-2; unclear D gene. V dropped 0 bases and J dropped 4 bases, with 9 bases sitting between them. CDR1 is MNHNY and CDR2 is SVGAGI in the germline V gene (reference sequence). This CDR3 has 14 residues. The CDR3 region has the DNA TGTGCCAGCAGTTACTCGGGCCCCGCCTATGGCTACACCTTC. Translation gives CASSYSGPAYGYTF.

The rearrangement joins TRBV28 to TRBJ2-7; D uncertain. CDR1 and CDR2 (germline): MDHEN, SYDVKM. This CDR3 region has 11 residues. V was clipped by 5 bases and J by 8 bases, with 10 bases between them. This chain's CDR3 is CASSLDMKQYF. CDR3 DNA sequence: TGTGCCAGCAGTCTCGACATGAAGCAGTACTTC.

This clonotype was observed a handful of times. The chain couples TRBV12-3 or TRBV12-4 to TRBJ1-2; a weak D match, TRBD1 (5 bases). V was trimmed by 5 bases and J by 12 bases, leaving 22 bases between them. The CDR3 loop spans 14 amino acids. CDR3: CASSHGTLMVANTF. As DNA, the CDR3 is TGTGCCAGCAGTCATGGGACTTTAATGGTGGCTAACACCTTC.

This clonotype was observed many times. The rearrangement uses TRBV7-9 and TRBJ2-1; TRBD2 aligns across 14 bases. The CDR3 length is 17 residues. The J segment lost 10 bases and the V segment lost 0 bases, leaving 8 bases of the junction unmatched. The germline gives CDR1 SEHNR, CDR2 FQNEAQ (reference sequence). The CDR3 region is CASSLAMGLAGAREQFF. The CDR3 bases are TGTGCCAGCAGCTTAGCAATGGGACTAGCGGGAGCTAGGGAGCAGTTCTTC.

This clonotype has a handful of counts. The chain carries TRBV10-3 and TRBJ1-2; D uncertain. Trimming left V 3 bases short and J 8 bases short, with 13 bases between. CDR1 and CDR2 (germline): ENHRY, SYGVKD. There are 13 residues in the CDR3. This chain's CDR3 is CAISEGSRRGYTF. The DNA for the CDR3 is TGTGCCATCAGTGAAGGTAGCCGTAGGGGCTACACCTTC.

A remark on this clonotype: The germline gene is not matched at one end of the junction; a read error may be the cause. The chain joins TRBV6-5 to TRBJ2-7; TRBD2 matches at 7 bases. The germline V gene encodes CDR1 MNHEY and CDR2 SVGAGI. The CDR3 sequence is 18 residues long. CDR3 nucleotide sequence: TGTTCCAGCACCCCCCCTCTTGCGGCGGGAGTATATTCCTACGAGAAGTACTTC. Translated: CSSTPPLAAGVYSYEKYF.

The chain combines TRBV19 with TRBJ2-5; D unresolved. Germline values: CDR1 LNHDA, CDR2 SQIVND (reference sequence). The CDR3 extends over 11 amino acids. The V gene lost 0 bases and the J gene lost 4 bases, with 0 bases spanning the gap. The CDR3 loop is CASSIEETQYF. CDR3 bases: TGTGCCAGTAGTATAGAAGAGACCCAGTACTTC.

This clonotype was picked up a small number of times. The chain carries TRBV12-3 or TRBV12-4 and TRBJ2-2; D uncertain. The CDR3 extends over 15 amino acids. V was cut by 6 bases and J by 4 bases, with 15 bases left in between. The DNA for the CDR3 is TGTGCCAGCAGGCGCCTTACAGCCACCACCGGGGAGCTGTTTTTT. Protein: CASRRLTATTGELFF.

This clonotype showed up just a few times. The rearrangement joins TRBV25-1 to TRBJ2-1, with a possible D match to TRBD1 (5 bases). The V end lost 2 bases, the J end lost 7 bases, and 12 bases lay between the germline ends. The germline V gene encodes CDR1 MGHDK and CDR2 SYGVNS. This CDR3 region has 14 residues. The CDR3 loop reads CASSEPGRANEQFF. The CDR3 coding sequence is TGTGCCAGCAGTGAACCCGGCAGGGCGAATGAGCAGTTCTTC.

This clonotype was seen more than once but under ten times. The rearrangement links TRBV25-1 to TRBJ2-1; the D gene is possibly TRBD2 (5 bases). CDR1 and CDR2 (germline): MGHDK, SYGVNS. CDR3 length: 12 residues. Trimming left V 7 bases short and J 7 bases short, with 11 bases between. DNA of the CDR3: TGTGCCAGCACTATCTCGGGAAATGAGCAGTTCTTC. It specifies CASTISGNEQFF.

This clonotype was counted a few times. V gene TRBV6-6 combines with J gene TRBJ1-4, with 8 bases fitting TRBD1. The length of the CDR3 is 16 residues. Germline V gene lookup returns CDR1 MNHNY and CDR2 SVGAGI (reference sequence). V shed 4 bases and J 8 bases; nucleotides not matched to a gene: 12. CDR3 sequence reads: CASSSGAGGGQEKLFF. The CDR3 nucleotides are TGTGCCAGCAGTTCCGGGGCAGGGGGCGGTCAGGAAAAACTGTTTTTT.

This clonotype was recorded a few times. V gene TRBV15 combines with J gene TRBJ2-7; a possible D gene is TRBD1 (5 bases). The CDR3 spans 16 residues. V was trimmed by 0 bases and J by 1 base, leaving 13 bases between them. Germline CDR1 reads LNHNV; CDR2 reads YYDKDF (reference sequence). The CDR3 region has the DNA TGTGCCACCAGCAGAGATGGGGCAGCCACTTCCTACGAGCAGTACTTC. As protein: CATSRDGAATSYEQYF.

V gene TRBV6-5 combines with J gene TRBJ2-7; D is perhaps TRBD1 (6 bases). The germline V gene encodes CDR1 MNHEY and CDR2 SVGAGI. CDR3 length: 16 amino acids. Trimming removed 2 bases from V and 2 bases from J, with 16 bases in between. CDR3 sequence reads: CASSYPAGEFAYEQYF. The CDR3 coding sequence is TGTGCCAGCAGTTACCCGGCAGGGGAGTTCGCCTACGAGCAGTACTTC.

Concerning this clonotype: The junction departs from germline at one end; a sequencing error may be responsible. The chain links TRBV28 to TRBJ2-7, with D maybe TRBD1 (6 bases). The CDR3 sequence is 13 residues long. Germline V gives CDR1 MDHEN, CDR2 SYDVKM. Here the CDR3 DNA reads TGCTTAACCGGGACACTCAGAACCTACGAGCAGTACTTC. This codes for CLTGTLRTYEQYF.

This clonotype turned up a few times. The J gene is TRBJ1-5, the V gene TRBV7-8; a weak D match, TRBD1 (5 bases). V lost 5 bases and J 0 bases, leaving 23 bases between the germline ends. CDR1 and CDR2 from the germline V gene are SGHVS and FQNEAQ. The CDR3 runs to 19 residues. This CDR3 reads CASSLQGLEPSISNQPQHF. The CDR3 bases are TGTGCCAGCAGCCTTCAGGGTTTAGAACCCTCCATTAGCAATCAGCCCCAGCATTTT.

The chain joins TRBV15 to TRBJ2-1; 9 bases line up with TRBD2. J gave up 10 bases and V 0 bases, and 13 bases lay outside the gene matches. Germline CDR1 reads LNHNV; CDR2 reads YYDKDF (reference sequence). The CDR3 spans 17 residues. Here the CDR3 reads CATSRDRASGVNGEQFF. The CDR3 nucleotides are TGTGCCACCAGCAGAGATCGGGCTAGCGGGGTTAACGGGGAGCAGTTCTTC.

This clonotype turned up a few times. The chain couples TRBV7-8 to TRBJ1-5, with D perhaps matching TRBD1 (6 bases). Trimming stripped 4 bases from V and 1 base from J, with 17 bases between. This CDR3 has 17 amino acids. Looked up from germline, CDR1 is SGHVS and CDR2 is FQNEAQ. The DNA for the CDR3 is TGTGCCAGCAGCTCTGGCAAACGGAGGGGGAGCAATCAGCCCCAGCATTTT. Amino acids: CASSSGKRRGSNQPQHF.

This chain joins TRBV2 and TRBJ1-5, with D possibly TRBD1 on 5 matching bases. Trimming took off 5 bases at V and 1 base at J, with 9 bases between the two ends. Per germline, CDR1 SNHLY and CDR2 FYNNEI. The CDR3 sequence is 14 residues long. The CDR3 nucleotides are TGTGCCAGCAGTTCGGGACGGAGCAATCAGCCCCAGCATTTT. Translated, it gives CASSSGRSNQPQHF.

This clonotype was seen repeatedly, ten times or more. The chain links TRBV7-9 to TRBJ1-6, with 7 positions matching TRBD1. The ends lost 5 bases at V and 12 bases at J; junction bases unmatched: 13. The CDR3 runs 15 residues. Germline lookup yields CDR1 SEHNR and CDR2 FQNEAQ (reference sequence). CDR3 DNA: TGTGCCAGCAGCCTCACCTCAGGGGGACTATTACCCCTCCACTTT. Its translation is CASSLTSGGLLPLHF.

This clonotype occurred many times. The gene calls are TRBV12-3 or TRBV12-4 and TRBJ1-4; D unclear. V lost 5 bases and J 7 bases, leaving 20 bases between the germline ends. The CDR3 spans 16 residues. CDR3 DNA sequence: TGTGCCAGCAGTCAAGGTTTGCGGACGGCGGGTGAAAAACTGTTTTTT. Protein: CASSQGLRTAGEKLFF.

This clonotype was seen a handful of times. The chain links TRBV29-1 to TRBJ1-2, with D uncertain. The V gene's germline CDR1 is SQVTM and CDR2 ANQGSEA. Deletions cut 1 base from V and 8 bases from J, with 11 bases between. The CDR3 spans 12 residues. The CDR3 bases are TGCAGCGTTGAAGTGGTGGGAGGGGGCTACACCTTC. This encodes CSVEVVGGGYTF.

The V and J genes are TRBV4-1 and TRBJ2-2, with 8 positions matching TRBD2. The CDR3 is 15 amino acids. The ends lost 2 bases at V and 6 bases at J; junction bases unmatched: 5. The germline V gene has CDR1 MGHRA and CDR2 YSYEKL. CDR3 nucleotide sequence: TGCGCCAGCAGCCAATCGGGGGGGCGGTCCGGGGAGCTGTTTTTT. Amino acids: CASSQSGGRSGELFF.

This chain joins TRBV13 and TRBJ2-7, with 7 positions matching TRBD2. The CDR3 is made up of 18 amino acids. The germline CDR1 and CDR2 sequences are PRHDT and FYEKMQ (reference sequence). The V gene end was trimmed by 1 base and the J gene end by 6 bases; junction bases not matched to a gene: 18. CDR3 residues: CASSLEGSGLAADVEQYF. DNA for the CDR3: TGTGCCAGCAGCTTAGAGGGATCGGGTCTAGCGGCCGATGTCGAGCAGTACTTC.

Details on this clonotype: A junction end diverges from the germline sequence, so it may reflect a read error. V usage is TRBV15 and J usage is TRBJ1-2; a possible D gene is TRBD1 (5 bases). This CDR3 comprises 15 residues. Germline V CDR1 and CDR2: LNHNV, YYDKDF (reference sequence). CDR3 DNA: TGTTCCACCAGCAGGAGGGGAGACAGTGGCTATGGCTACACCTTC. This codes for CSTSRRGDSGYGYTF.

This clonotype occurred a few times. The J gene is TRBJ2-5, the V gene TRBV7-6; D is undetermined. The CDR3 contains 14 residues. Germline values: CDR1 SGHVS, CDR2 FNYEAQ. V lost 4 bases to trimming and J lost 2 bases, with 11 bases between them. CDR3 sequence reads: CASSSFDQQETQYF. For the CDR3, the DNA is TGTGCCAGCAGCTCGTTCGACCAGCAAGAGACCCAGTACTTC.

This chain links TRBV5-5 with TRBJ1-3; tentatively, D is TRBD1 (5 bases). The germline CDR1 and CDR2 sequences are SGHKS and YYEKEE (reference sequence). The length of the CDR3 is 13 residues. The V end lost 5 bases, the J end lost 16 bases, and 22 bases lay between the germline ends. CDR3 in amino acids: CASSPLERGEAYF. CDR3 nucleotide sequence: TGTGCCAGCAGTCCTCTGGAAAGGGGAGAGGCTTATTTT.